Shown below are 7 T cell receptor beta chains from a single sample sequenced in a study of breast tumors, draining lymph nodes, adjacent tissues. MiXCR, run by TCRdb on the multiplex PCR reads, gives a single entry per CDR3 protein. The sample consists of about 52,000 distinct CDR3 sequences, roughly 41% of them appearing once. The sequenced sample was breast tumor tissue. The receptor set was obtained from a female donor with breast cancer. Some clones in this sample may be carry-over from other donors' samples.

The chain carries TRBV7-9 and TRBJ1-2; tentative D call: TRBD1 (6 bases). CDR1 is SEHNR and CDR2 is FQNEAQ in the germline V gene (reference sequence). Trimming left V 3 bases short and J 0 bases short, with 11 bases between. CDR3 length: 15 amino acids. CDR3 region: CASSFWDTANYGYTF. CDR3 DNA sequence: TGTGCCAGCAGCTTTTGGGACACCGCTAACTATGGCTACACCTTC.

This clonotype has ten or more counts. CDR3 in DNA: TGTGCCAGCAGCGTAGCCGATGGGGATAACTATGGCTACACCTTC. This gives the protein CASSVADGDNYGYTF. The V call is TRBV9, the J call TRBJ1-2; D gene ambiguous. CDR1 is SGDLS, CDR2 YYNGEE, per germline. The CDR3 consists of 15 residues. V was shortened by 0 bases and J by 1 base, with 10 bases between the two germline ends.

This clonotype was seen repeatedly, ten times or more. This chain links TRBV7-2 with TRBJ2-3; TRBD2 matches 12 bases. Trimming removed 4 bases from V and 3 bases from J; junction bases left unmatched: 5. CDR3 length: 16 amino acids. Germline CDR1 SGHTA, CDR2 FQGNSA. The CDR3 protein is CASSSASGRVTDTQYF. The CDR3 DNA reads TGTGCCAGCAGCTCGGCTAGCGGGAGGGTGACAGATACGCAGTATTTT.

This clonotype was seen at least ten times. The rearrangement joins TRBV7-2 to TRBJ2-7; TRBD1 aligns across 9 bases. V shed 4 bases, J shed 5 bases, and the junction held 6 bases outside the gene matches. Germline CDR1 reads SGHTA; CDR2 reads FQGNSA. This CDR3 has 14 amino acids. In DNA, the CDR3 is TGTGCCAGCAGCTATCCGGGACAGGGCCACGAGCAGTACTTC. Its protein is CASSYPGQGHEQYF.

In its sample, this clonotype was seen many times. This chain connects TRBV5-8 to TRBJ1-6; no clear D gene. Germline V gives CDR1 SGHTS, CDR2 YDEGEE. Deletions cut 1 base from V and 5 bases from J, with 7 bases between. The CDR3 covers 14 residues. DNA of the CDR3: TGTGCCAGCAGCTTGAATCAGCATAATTCACCCCTCCACTTT. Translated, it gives CASSLNQHNSPLHF.

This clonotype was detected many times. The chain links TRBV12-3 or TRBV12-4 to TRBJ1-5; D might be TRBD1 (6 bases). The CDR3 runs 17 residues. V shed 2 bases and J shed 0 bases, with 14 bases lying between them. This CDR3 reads CASSLRWSGDSNQPQHF. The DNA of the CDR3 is TGTGCCAGCAGTTTAAGGTGGTCAGGGGATAGCAATCAGCCCCAGCATTTT.

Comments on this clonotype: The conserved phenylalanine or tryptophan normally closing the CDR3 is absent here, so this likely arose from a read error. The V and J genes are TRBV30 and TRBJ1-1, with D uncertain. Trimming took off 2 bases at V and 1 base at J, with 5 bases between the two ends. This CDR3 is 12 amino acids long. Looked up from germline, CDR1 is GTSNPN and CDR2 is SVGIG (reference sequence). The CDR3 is CAWSPQNTEAFL. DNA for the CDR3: TGTGCCTGGAGTCCCCAGAACACTGAAGCTTTCTTG.